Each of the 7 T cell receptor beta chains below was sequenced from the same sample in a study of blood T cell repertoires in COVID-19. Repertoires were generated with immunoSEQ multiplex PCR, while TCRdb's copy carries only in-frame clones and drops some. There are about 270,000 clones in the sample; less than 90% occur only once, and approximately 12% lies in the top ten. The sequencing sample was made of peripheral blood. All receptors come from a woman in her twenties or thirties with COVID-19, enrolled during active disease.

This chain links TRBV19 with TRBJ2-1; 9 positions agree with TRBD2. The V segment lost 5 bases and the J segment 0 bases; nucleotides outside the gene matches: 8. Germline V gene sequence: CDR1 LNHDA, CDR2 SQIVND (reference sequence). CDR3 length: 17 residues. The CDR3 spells CASSHPASGDSYNEQFF. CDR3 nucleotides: TGTGCCAGTAGTCACCCCGCTAGCGGGGACTCCTACAATGAGCAGTTCTTC.

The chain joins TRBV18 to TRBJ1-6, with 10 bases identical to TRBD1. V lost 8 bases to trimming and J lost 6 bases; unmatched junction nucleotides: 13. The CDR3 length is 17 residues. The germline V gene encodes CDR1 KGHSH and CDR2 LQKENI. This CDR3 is CASRDRGPPRLNSPLHF. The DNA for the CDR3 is TGTGCCAGCCGAGACAGGGGGCCGCCCCGCCTTAATTCACCCCTCCACTTT. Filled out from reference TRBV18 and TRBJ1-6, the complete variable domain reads NAGVMQNPRHLVRRRGQEARLRCSPMKGHSHVYWYRQLPEEGLKFMVYLQKENIIDESGMPKERFSAEFPKEGPSILRIQQVVRGDSAAYFCASRDRGPPRLNSPLHFGNGTRLTVT.

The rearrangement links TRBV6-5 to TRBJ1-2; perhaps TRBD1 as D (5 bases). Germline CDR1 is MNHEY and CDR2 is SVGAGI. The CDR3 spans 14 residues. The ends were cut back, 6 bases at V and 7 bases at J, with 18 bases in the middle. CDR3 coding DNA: TGTGCCAGCAGCTCCCAGACAGTGGGCTTTGGCTACACCTTC. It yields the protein CASSSQTVGFGYTF.

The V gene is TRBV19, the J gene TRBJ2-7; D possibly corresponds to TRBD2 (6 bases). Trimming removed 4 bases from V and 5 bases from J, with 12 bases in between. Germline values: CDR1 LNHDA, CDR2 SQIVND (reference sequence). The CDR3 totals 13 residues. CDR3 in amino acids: CASSSGAYNEQYF. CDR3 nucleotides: TGTGCCAGTAGTAGCGGGGCCTACAACGAGCAGTACTTC.

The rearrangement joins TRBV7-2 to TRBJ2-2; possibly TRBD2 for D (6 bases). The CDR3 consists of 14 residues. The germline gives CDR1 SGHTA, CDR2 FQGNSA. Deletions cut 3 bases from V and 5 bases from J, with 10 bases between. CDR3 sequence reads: CASSFHGLTGELFF. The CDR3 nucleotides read TGTGCCAGCAGCTTTCACGGACTAACCGGGGAGCTGTTTTTT. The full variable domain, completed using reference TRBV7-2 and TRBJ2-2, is GAGVSQSPSNKVTEKGKDVELRCDPISGHTALYWYRQSLGQGLEFLIYFQGNSAPDKSGLPSDRFSAERTGGSVSTLTIQRTQQEDSAVYLCASSFHGLTGELFFGEGSRLTVL.

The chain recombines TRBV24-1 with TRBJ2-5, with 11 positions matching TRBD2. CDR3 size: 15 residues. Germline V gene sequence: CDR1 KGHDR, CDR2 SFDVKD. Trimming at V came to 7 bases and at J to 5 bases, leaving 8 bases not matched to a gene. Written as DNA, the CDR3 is TGTGCCACCAGCCTAGCGGGAGGTGGTTGGGAGACCCAGTACTTC. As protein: CATSLAGGGWETQYF.

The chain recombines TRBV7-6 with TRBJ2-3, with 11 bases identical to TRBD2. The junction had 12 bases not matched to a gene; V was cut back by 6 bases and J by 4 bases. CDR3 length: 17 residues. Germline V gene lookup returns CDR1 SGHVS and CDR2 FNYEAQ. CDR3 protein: CASRRYSSGGSPDTQYF. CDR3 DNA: TGTGCCAGCAGACGTTATTCTAGCGGGGGGTCTCCAGATACGCAGTATTTT.